These T cell receptor beta chains were read from a single sample in a study of blood T cells in healthy people across ages. TCRdb called the 5' RACE reads again in MiXCR, with one record for every CDR3 protein. The sample has about 1.1 million distinct CDR3 sequences, roughly two fifths seen once. Sequenced: blood. The receptors shown here come from a man between 18 and 35 years old in good health. Each CDR3 is given with its conserved first and last residue. Each record gives: clone size, J gene, V gene, D gene, CDR3 protein, CDR3 DNA. The D gene is left open where the match is weak. The size field is filled for only some rows; it gives once, few, many or a size class.

. | TRBJ1-4 | TRBV9 | . | CASSQTGTVANEKLFF | TGTGCCAGCAGCCAGACCGGGACGGTGGCTAATGAAAAACTGTTTTTT
many | TRBJ1-4 | TRBV12-3/TRBV12-4 | . | CASSARVGNEKLFF | TGTGCCAGCAGTGCCCGGGTGGGGAATGAAAAACTGTTTTTT
. | TRBJ2-2 | TRBV5-1 | TRBD1 | CASSLLQGADTGELFF | TGCGCCAGCAGCTTGCTACAGGGGGCGGACACCGGGGAGCTGTTTTTT
many | TRBJ2-1 | TRBV20-1 | TRBD2 | CSARGTSGRYNEQFF | TGCAGTGCTAGGGGGACTAGCGGGCGTTACAATGAGCAGTTCTTC
few | TRBJ1-5 | TRBV20-1 | TRBD1 | CSATKRDRLSKGNQPQHF | TGCAGTGCAACAAAGCGGGACAGGTTATCCAAAGGCAATCAGCCCCAGCATTTT
few | TRBJ1-1 | TRBV20-1 | TRBD1 | CSAKRTDRKYTEAFF | TGCAGTGCTAAGAGAACGGACAGGAAATACACTGAAGCTTTCTTT
few | TRBJ1-2 | TRBV29-1 | . | CSVAEGEIGYTF | TGCAGCGTCGCAGAAGGGGAAATCGGCTACACCTTC
few | TRBJ1-1 | TRBV4-2 | . | CASSQDIRVVAEAFF | TGTGCCAGCAGCCAAGACATCCGGGTAGTGGCTGAAGCTTTCTTT
few | TRBJ2-1 | TRBV28 | TRBD2 | CASSGTSGVDNEQFF | TGTGCCAGCAGTGGGACTAGCGGGGTTGACAATGAGCAGTTCTTC
. | TRBJ1-5 | TRBV27 | . | CASSSYSNSNQPQHF | TGTGCCAGCAGTTCATACAGCAATAGCAATCAGCCCCAGCATTTT
. | TRBJ1-3 | TRBV20-1 | . | CSAPNRATGNTIYF | TGCAGTGCCCCAAACCGGGCCACGGGAAACACCATATATTTT
many | TRBJ1-2 | TRBV12-3/TRBV12-4 | . | CASSFSVEVWGYTF | TGTGCCAGCAGTTTTTCTGTCGAAGTCTGGGGCTACACCTTC
. | TRBJ2-7 | TRBV10-3 | . | CAISELAGEQYF | TGTGCCATCAGTGAGTTGGCGGGCGAGCAGTACTTC
. | TRBJ2-1 | TRBV29-1 | TRBD1 | CSVGSGQGTHEQFF | TGCAGCGTTGGTTCCGGACAGGGTACCCACGAGCAGTTCTTC
. | TRBJ2-2 | TRBV20-1 | . | CSARDRPPGELFF | TGCAGTGCTAGAGATCGACCCCCCGGGGAGCTGTTTTTT
. | TRBJ2-7 | TRBV6-2/TRBV6-3 | . | CASSSPKISTRNEQYF | TGTGCCAGCAGTTCCCCTAAAATATCGACACGCAATGAGCAGTACTTC
few | TRBJ2-5 | TRBV4-2 | . | CASSQHGGSAETQYF | TGTGCCAGCAGCCAACATGGTGGGTCGGCTGAGACCCAGTACTTC
. | TRBJ2-7 | TRBV7-6 | . | CASSLNSRGISSYNEQYF | TGTGCCAGCAGCTTAAATAGCCGGGGGATAAGCTCCTACAATGAGCAGTACTTC
. | TRBJ2-7 | TRBV28 | . | CASILGQSSSYEQYF | TGTGCCAGCATCCTCGGACAGTCGAGCTCCTACGAGCAGTACTTC
. | TRBJ2-3 | TRBV18 | TRBD1 | CASSPGTVFSSTDTQYF | TGTGCCAGCTCCCCCGGGACAGTATTTTCTAGCACAGATACGCAGTATTTT
. | TRBJ1-1 | TRBV4-2 | . | CASSQLGQSEAFF | TGTGCCAGCAGCCAACTTGGACAGAGTGAAGCTTTCTTT
few | TRBJ1-2 | TRBV5-6 | . | CASSLASLGFTF | TGTGCCAGCAGCTTGGCCAGTCTGGGATTCACCTTC
few | TRBJ2-1 | TRBV12-3/TRBV12-4 | . | CASSLPPSVGEQFF | TGTGCCAGCAGCCTCCCTCCCTCGGTAGGTGAGCAGTTCTTC
. | TRBJ1-6 | TRBV11-2 | . | CASSPATGSSYNSPLHF | TGTGCCAGCAGCCCAGCTACGGGGAGCTCCTATAATTCACCCCTCCACTTT
. | TRBJ2-7 | TRBV27 | . | CASSPSPGRFYEQYF | TGTGCCAGCAGTCCCTCCCCCGGACGTTTCTACGAGCAGTACTTC
. | TRBJ2-5 | TRBV7-2 | TRBD1 | CASSPRQGKQTQYF | TGTGCCAGCAGCCCCAGACAGGGGAAGCAGACCCAGTACTTC
. | TRBJ2-2 | TRBV13 | . | CASSLHETGELFF | TGTGCCAGCAGCTTACACGAGACCGGGGAGCTGTTTTTT
. | TRBJ1-2 | TRBV6-5 | . | CASLGGGDYGYTF | TGTGCCAGCTTGGGTGGGGGCGACTATGGCTACACCTTC
. | TRBJ2-1 | TRBV6-2/TRBV6-3 | . | CASSYRGPSYNEQFF | TGTGCCAGCAGTTACAGGGGACCCTCCTACAATGAGCAGTTCTTC
. | TRBJ2-3 | TRBV5-1 | . | CASSFRQASTDTQYF | TGCGCCAGCAGCTTCCGACAGGCGAGCACAGATACGCAGTATTTT
few | TRBJ1-2 | TRBV12-3/TRBV12-4 | . | CASSVGGDGYTF | TGTGCCAGCAGTGTTGGAGGGGATGGCTACACCTTC
few | TRBJ1-6 | TRBV7-6 | TRBD1 | CASSPTGGDSYNSPLHF | TGTGCCAGCAGCCCTACAGGGGGGGACTCCTATAATTCACCCCTCCACTTT
once | TRBJ1-5 | TRBV6-2/TRBV6-3 | . | CASTKRQEINQPQHF | TGTGCCAGCACTAAACGACAGGAGATCAATCAGCCCCAGCATTTT
few | TRBJ2-1 | TRBV6-6 | TRBD1 | CASSYGTGGEQFF | TGTGCCAGCAGCTACGGGACAGGAGGCGAGCAGTTCTTC
few | TRBJ2-5 | TRBV9 | . | CASSALEVGETQYF | TGTGCCAGCAGCGCGTTAGAGGTGGGGGAGACCCAGTACTTC
few | TRBJ2-5 | TRBV10-3 | TRBD1 | CAIRDLDRDQETQYF | TGTGCCATCAGGGACCTAGACAGGGACCAAGAGACCCAGTACTTC
few | TRBJ1-5 | TRBV25-1 | TRBD1 | CASSEQGAGQPQHF | TGTGCCAGCAGTGAACAGGGGGCCGGTCAGCCCCAGCATTTT
few | TRBJ1-1 | TRBV7-9 | . | CASSPPIGENTKAFF | TGTGCCAGCAGCCCCCCGATCGGGGAGAACACTAAAGCTTTCTTT
. | TRBJ2-7 | TRBV5-1 | . | CASSPVTQNNEQYF | TGCGCCAGCAGCCCCGTGACACAGAACAATGAGCAGTACTTC
many | TRBJ2-3 | TRBV9 | . | CASSVAGSTDTQYF | TGTGCCAGCAGCGTAGCTGGGAGCACAGATACGCAGTATTTT
. | TRBJ2-1 | TRBV15 | TRBD2 | CATSRAGLAGKNEQFF | TGTGCCACCAGCAGAGCTGGACTAGCGGGTAAGAATGAGCAGTTCTTC
few | TRBJ2-1 | TRBV11-2 | TRBD2 | CASSLGGLAGDIPSYNEQFF | TGTGCCAGCAGCTTAGGTGGGCTAGCGGGGGACATACCATCCTACAATGAGCAGTTCTTC
. | TRBJ2-2 | TRBV3-1 | . | CASSLVGGANTGELFF | TGTGCCAGCAGCCTGGTCGGAGGGGCGAACACCGGGGAGCTGTTTTTT
. | TRBJ1-2 | TRBV6-1 | . | CASSGGFYGYTF | TGTGCCAGCAGTGGGGGTTTCTATGGCTACACCTTC
few | TRBJ1-1 | TRBV6-1 | . | CASSESMGVGTEAFF | TGTGCCAGCAGTGAAAGTATGGGGGTCGGGACTGAAGCTTTCTTT
. | TRBJ1-1 | TRBV25-1 | . | CASSQGWDTEAFF | TGTGCCAGCAGTCAGGGGTGGGACACTGAAGCTTTCTTT
. | TRBJ1-2 | TRBV20-1 | TRBD1 | CSALLVGTDGYTF | TGCAGTGCTCTCTTAGTCGGGACAGATGGCTACACCTTC
. | TRBJ2-5 | TRBV7-2 | TRBD2 | CASSLNGGSETQYF | TGTGCCAGCAGCTTAAACGGGGGGTCAGAGACCCAGTACTTC
. | TRBJ2-5 | TRBV7-9 | TRBD2 | CASSLPSGYYNEQYF | TGTGCCAGCAGCTTACCTAGCGGTTATTACAATGAGCAGTACTTC
few | TRBJ1-2 | TRBV5-1 | TRBD1 | CASSLSRTGGSGYGYTF | TGCGCCAGCAGCCTAAGCCGGACAGGGGGTAGCGGCTATGGCTACACCTTC
. | TRBJ1-5 | TRBV2 | TRBD1 | CASRGQGSSNQPQHF | TGTGCCAGCAGGGGACAGGGGTCAAGCAATCAGCCCCAGCATTTT
few | TRBJ1-2 | TRBV6-5 | . | CASSYAVLRDFYGYTF | TGTGCCAGCAGTTATGCTGTGCTCCGGGACTTCTATGGCTACACCTTC
few | TRBJ2-5 | TRBV4-2 | . | CASSPYGQETQYF | TGTGCCAGCAGCCCGTACGGGCAAGAGACCCAGTACTTC
. | TRBJ2-7 | TRBV27 | . | CASSDGGGSYEQYF | TGTGCCAGCAGTGATGGGGGAGGCTCCTACGAGCAGTACTTC
. | TRBJ2-3 | TRBV20-1 | TRBD1 | CSARGQDRVRDTQYF | TGCAGTGCTAGAGGCCAGGACAGGGTGCGAGATACGCAGTATTTT